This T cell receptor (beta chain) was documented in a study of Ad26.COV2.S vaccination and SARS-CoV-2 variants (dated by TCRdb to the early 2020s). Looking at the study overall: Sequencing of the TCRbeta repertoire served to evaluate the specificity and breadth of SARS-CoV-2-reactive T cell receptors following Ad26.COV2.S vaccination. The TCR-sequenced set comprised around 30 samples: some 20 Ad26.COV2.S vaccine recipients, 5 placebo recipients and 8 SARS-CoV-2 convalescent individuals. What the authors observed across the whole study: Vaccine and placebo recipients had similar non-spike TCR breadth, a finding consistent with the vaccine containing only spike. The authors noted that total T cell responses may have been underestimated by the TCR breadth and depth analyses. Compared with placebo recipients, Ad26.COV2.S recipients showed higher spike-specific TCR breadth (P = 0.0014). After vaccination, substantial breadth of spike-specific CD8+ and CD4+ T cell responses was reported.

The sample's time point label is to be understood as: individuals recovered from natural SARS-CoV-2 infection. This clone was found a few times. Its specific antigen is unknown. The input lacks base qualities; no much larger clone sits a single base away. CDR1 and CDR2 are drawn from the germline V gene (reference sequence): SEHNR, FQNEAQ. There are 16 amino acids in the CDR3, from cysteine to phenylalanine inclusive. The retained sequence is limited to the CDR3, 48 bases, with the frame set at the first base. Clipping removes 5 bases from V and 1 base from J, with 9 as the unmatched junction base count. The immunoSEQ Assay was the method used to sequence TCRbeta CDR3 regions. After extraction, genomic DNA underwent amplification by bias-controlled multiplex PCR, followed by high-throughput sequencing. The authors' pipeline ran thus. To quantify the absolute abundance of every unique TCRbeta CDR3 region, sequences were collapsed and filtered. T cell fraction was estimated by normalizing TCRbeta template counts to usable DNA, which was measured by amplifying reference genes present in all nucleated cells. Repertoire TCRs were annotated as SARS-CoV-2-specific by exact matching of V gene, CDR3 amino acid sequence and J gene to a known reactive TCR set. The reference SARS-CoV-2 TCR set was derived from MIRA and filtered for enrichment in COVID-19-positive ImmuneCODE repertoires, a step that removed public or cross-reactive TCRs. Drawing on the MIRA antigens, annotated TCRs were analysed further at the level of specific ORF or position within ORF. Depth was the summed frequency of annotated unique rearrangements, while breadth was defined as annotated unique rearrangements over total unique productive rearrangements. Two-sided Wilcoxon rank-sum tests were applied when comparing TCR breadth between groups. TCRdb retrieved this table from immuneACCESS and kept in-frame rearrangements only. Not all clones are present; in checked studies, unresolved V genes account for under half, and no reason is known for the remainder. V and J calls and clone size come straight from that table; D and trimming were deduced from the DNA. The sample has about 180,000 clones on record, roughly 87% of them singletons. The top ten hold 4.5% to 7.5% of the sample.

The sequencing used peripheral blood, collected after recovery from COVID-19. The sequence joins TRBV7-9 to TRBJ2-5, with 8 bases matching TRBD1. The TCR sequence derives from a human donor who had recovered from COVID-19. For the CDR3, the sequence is CASSHAGTGIQETQYF. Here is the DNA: TGTGCCAGCAGCCATGCCGGGACAGGCATCCAAGAGACCCAGTACTTC.